Described below is a single TCR beta chain sequence and its context. Its antigen is still unknown. cDNA libraries for TCR beta contained unique molecular identifiers. TCRdb analysed the PCR reads with MiXCR anew, one entry per CDR3 protein. The repertoire includes around 770,000 distinct CDR3 sequences, roughly 46% of them detected once, and around 4.7% sits in the top ten. This specimen comes from a study of post-analysis software for immune sequencing data. Regarding the study as a whole: Among roughly 5 TRBV segments more frequent in patients than controls were TRBV5-6, TRBV5-1 and TRBV20-1.

This CDR3 has 15 amino acids. V dropped 1 base and J dropped 3 bases, with 13 bases sitting between them. Germline CDR1 and CDR2: LGHDT and YNNKEL (reference sequence). The specimen was blood. The source of this sequence is a girl between 10 and 17 years old with multiple sclerosis. The chain couples TRBV3-1 to TRBJ2-7; tentatively, D is TRBD2 (5 bases). The CDR3, as DNA: TGTGCCAGCAGCCAAGCAGCGGAAGACCTCTACGAGCAGTACTTC. This gives the protein CASSQAAEDLYEQYF.